Each of the 15 T cell receptor beta chains below was sequenced from the same sample in a study of blood T cell repertoires in COVID-19. Method: immunoSEQ multiplex PCR; TCRdb's copy keeps in-frame clones and lacks some. Among 220,000 or so clones listed, 84% were seen once. Sequenced sample: peripheral blood. The receptor set was obtained from a young man with active or convalescent COVID-19.

The chain carries TRBV7-2 and TRBJ1-2; D call uncertain. The CDR3 spans 15 residues. Germline V gives CDR1 SGHTA, CDR2 FQGNSA. V lost 5 bases and J 4 bases, leaving 17 bases between the germline ends. CDR3 nucleotide sequence: TGTGCCAGCAGCCCCCGAACCGGGGATACCTATGGCTACACCTTC. It encodes CASSPRTGDTYGYTF.

The chain joins TRBV27 to TRBJ1-6, with D possibly being TRBD1 (5 bases). Deletions cut 7 bases from V and 14 bases from J, with 15 bases between. The CDR3 spans 12 residues. Germline CDR1 is MNHEY and CDR2 is SMNVEV (reference sequence). The CDR3 DNA follows: TGTGCCAGCAAACTATTGTCAGGGACCCTCCACTTT. It translates to CASKLLSGTLHF.

This clone came up a few times. J is TRBJ2-2 and V is TRBV11-2; 11 nucleotides line up with TRBD2. This CDR3 has 15 residues. Trimming took 8 bases from V and 3 from J; bases not matched to a gene: 5. Germline V CDR1 and CDR2: SGHAT, FQNNGV. Here the CDR3 DNA reads TGTGCCAGCGGTAGCGGGAGGGGGTACACCGGGGAGCTGTTTTTT. Encoded protein: CASGSGRGYTGELFF.

J is TRBJ1-1 and V is TRBV5-1; no definite D call. V was clipped by 4 bases and J by 4 bases, with 17 bases between them. Germline lookup yields CDR1 SGHRS and CDR2 YFSETQ. The CDR3 consists of 15 residues. DNA for the CDR3: TGCGCCAGCAGCGGTGACCCTCTCCGGGGCACTGAAGCTTTCTTT. It translates to CASSGDPLRGTEAFF.

The rearrangement links TRBV15 to TRBJ1-6; possible D gene TRBD1, 6 bases. There are 14 residues in the CDR3. Trimming removed 3 bases from V and 5 bases from J, with 8 bases in between. Germline CDR1 LNHNV, CDR2 YYDKDF (reference sequence). The CDR3: CATSRDRHNSPLHF. CDR3 nucleotide sequence: TGTGCCACCAGCAGGGACAGACATAATTCACCCCTCCACTTT.

The rearrangement links TRBV11-2 to TRBJ2-5, with 10 bases fitting TRBD2. The length of the CDR3 is 17 residues. Unmatched junction bases numbered 10, after V lost 4 bases and J lost 2 bases. The germline CDR1 and CDR2 sequences are SGHAT and FQNNGV. The CDR3 loop is CASSWGRGSGGQETQYF. CDR3 DNA: TGTGCCAGCAGCTGGGGCCGGGGTAGCGGGGGGCAAGAGACCCAGTACTTC.

The chain has TRBV5-6 and TRBJ2-3, with 14 positions matching TRBD2. The germline V gene encodes CDR1 SGHDT and CDR2 YYEEEE. V gave up 4 bases and J gave up 1 base; unmatched junction bases: 5. The CDR3 has 17 amino acids. The CDR3 bases are TGTGCCAGCAGCGGGACTAGCGGGAGCGGGGGCACAGATACGCAGTATTTT. It translates to CASSGTSGSGGTDTQYF.

The V and J genes are TRBV30 and TRBJ2-1, with TRBD1 as a possible D gene (6 bases). Germline V gene lookup returns CDR1 GTSNPN and CDR2 SVGIG (reference sequence). The CDR3 runs 12 residues. Trimming shortened V by 2 bases and J by 10 bases, and 12 bases separated the two germline ends. CDR3 amino acids: CAWSLTGREQFF. For the CDR3, the DNA is TGTGCCTGGAGTTTGACAGGCAGGGAGCAGTTCTTC.

The chain links TRBV28 to TRBJ1-1; no clear D. Germline assignment: CDR1 MDHEN and CDR2 SYDVKM. Between the trimmed V and J ends, which lost 7 bases and 5 bases, there was a span of 14 bases. The CDR3 spans 13 residues. Written as DNA, the CDR3 is TGTGCCAGCATAGAGGGCAGCCATACTGAAGCTTTCTTT. This sequence encodes CASIEGSHTEAFF.

The chain is built from TRBV3-1 (or the pseudogene TRBV3-2) and TRBJ2-1; 7 nucleotides match TRBD2. This CDR3 is 16 amino acids long. Germline trimming cut 0 bases from V and 8 bases from J; bases unmatched to any gene: 10. Germline CDR1 is LGHDT and CDR2 is YNNKEL (reference sequence). CDR3 nucleotides: TGTGCCAGCAGCCAAGAATTTACGGGGGGAGTCTATGAGCAGTTCTTC. Translated: CASSQEFTGGVYEQFF.

The chain links TRBV5-1 to TRBJ2-7; D is possibly TRBD1 (6 bases). V lost 0 bases to trimming and J lost 0 bases, with 13 bases between them. Germline-derived CDR1 and CDR2 are SGHRS and YFSETQ. The CDR3 is 16 residues long. The CDR3 region is CASSLATAGVSYEQYF. The CDR3 DNA follows: TGCGCCAGCAGCTTGGCTACGGCAGGGGTCTCCTACGAGCAGTACTTC.

The rearrangement joins TRBV10-1 to TRBJ2-7, with 8 bases lining up with TRBD2. Germline V lookup: CDR1 WNHNN, CDR2 SYGVQD (reference sequence). J was trimmed by 3 bases and V by 3 bases; bases with no gene match: 4. The CDR3 has 14 residues. The DNA for the CDR3 is TGCGCCAGCAGTGACCCGGCGGGGGGCTACGAGCAGTACTTC. It codes for CASSDPAGGYEQYF.

The CDR3 region has the DNA TGTGCCAGCAGCTTAGATCGGGTTGCGAGCACTGAAGCTTTCTTT. This gives the protein CASSLDRVASTEAFF. The chain uses TRBV11-2 and TRBJ1-1; the D is unclear. This CDR3 has 15 residues. The germline gives CDR1 SGHAT, CDR2 FQNNGV. V lost 0 bases and J lost 4, with 12 bases in between.

The chain is built from TRBV5-1 and TRBJ2-5; D might be TRBD1 (6 bases). The V and J ends lost 1 base and 5 bases respectively, with 27 bases between them. The germline V gene encodes CDR1 SGHRS and CDR2 YFSETQ. The CDR3 has 19 amino acids. CDR3 in amino acids: CASSLPGRGPPQLRETQYF. In DNA, the CDR3 is TGCGCCAGCAGCTTGCCTGGCAGGGGACCCCCCCAACTACGGGAGACCCAGTACTTC.

This chain uses TRBV4-2 with TRBJ2-7, with D unresolved. V dropped 0 bases and J dropped 5 bases, with 26 bases sitting between them. This CDR3 is 19 amino acids long. Germline V CDR1 and CDR2: LGHNA, YNFKEQ. The DNA of the CDR3 is TGTGCCAGCAGCCAAGATAGCCGCTCAACGGTATGGCCCCCCCACGAGCAGTACTTC. Its protein is CASSQDSRSTVWPPHEQYF.